The 3 T cell receptor beta chains given below trace back to one sample, sequenced in a study of cytomegalovirus exposure and HLA in healthy donors. PCR involved 60 Vbeta and 13 Jbeta primers. The data were produced by immunoSEQ multiplex PCR, yet TCRdb's version contains in-frame clones alone and is incomplete. This table holds around 180,000 clones, roughly 87% found once. The sequenced sample consisted of PBMCs. These receptors originate from a girl under three years old in good health and CMV-seronegative.

This rearrangement joins TRBV6-6 to TRBJ1-5; D may be TRBD1 (6 bases). Trimming took off 5 bases at V and 4 bases at J, with 9 bases between the two ends. There are 13 residues in the CDR3. Germline assignment: CDR1 MNHNY and CDR2 SVGAGI (reference sequence). The CDR3 DNA reads as TGTGCCAGCAGTCTTCAGGGGAATCAGCCCCAGCATTTT. As protein: CASSLQGNQPQHF.

The CDR3 nucleotides read TGTGCCTGGACCCGACAGGGGGCAGATACGCAGTATTTT. Translation: CAWTRQGADTQYF. J is TRBJ2-3 and V is TRBV30; 9 bases are a match to TRBD1. The CDR3 contains 13 residues. With 4 bases clipped from V and 4 bases from J, the junction kept 3 bases outside the gene matches. CDR1 is GTSNPN and CDR2 is SVGIG in the germline V gene (reference sequence).

This rearrangement joins TRBV5-1 to TRBJ2-1; D perhaps matches TRBD1 (5 bases). The CDR3 covers 11 residues. V was shortened by 9 bases and J by 4 bases, with 8 bases between the two germline ends. Germline CDR1 SGHRS, CDR2 YFSETQ. The CDR3 DNA follows: TGCGCCACCCGACAGTACAATGAGCAGTTCTTC. It yields the protein CATRQYNEQFF.